In its sample, the clone carrying this TCR beta chain was seen many times. This entry belongs to a study of prognosis after radiotherapy for stage I lung cancer. Germline CDR1 and CDR2: MNHNS and SASEGT. With 6 bases clipped from V and 8 bases from J, the junction kept 10 bases outside the gene matches. The CDR3 sequence is 14 residues long. Starting from genomic DNA, TCR beta CDR3 was amplified through two-round multiplex PCR. Amplification during the initial PCR round employed primers specific to each TRBV and TRBJ gene. TCRdb recomputed calls from the multiplex PCR reads with MiXCR, one row per CDR3 protein. The table has around 31,000 distinct CDR3 sequences, about 34% seen once.

V usage is TRBV6-1 and J usage is TRBJ2-1, with TRBD2 matching over 7 bases. This clonotype originated in a donor over 45 with non-small cell lung cancer. Sequenced here: PBMCs, sampled before or after stereotactic body radiation therapy (not recorded which). Written as DNA, the CDR3 is TGTGCCAGCAGGCGGGAGCAGGTTAAAGATGAGCAGTTCTTC. This encodes CASRREQVKDEQFF.